This entry lists 20 T cell receptor beta chains sequenced from one sample in a study of cytomegalovirus exposure and HLA in healthy donors. Both 60 Vbeta primers and 13 Jbeta primers went into the PCR. Sequenced by immunoSEQ multiplex PCR; TCRdb stores in-frame clones only, minus some. The sample has 170,000 or so clones, 70% to 85% seen once; the top ten hold around 6%. Sequenced: PBMCs. These receptors came from a man in his fifties or sixties in good health and CMV-seropositive.

The V and J genes are TRBV5-6 and TRBJ2-7; TRBD1 matches 8 bases. The trim removed 0 bases at V and 4 bases at J, leaving 0 bases unmatched. The CDR3 consists of 13 residues. Germline V gives CDR1 SGHDT, CDR2 YYEEEE. The DNA for the CDR3 is TGTGCCAGCAGCTTGGGGACAGGGTACGAGCAGTACTTC. Its translation is CASSLGTGYEQYF.

The chain employs TRBV6-1 and TRBJ1-1, with D unresolved. The V gene's germline CDR1 is MNHNS and CDR2 SASEGT. CDR3 length: 12 amino acids. The V end lost 6 bases, the J end lost 2 bases, and 7 bases lay between the germline ends. CDR3 coding DNA: TGTGCCAGCAGATCAGGAAACACTGAAGCTTTCTTT. Its translation is CASRSGNTEAFF.

The chain has TRBV30 and TRBJ1-4; TRBD1 matches 7 bases. From germline, CDR1 is GTSNPN and CDR2 SVGIG (reference sequence). The CDR3 runs 13 residues. The V segment lost 7 bases and the J segment 4 bases; nucleotides outside the gene matches: 6. The CDR3 is CASQGRFNEKLFF. CDR3 in DNA: TGTGCCTCACAGGGGAGGTTTAATGAAAAACTGTTTTTT.

The chain has TRBV11-2 and TRBJ2-1; tentative D call: TRBD2 (6 bases). This CDR3 region has 13 residues. Germline-derived CDR1 and CDR2 are SGHAT and FQNNGV. The ends were cut back, 1 base at V and 16 bases at J, with 17 bases in the middle. The CDR3 coding sequence is TGTGCCAGCAGCTTAGGGGTCGGGACTCAACCCTTCTTC. Protein sequence: CASSLGVGTQPFF.

To note about this clone: One end of the junction does not line up with germline, which may come from a read error. The chain combines TRBV28 with TRBJ2-1; the match to TRBD1 covers 7 bases. This CDR3 has 13 residues. The germline CDR1 and CDR2 sequences are MDHEN and SYDVKM. The CDR3 bases are TGTACCAGTTTAAACAGGGGACGCAATGAGCAGTTCTTC. It translates to CTSLNRGRNEQFF.

The chain employs TRBV11-2 and TRBJ1-1; D gene uncertain. Germline CDR1 is SGHAT and CDR2 is FQNNGV. V was shortened by 5 bases and J by 3 bases, with 10 bases between the two germline ends. The CDR3 consists of 13 residues. The CDR3 bases are TGTGCCAGCAGCCTTGACCGGGACACTGAAGCTTTCTTT. Amino acids: CASSLDRDTEAFF.

The V gene is TRBV18, the J gene TRBJ1-1, with a tentative D call TRBD1 (6 bases). Germline lookup yields CDR1 KGHSH and CDR2 LQKENI. V shed 0 bases and J shed 2 bases, with 13 bases lying between them. This CDR3 has 16 residues. The DNA for the CDR3 is TGTGCCAGCTCACCACCGGGAGGGGGACATAACACTGAAGCTTTCTTT. Its translation: CASSPPGGGHNTEAFF.

This chain links TRBV6-1 with TRBJ2-3; 8 nucleotides line up with TRBD1. Germline V CDR1 and CDR2: MNHNS, SASEGT. There are 15 residues in the CDR3. V was clipped by 5 bases and J by 0 bases; unmatched bases: 4. As DNA, the CDR3 is TGTGCCAGCAGTAAGGACAGGGATAGCACAGATACGCAGTATTTT. Its translation: CASSKDRDSTDTQYF.

The gene calls are TRBV28 and TRBJ2-3, with D unresolved. CDR1 MDHEN and CDR2 SYDVKM come from the germline V gene. There are 13 residues in the CDR3. Trimming shortened V by 4 bases and J by 6 bases, and 11 bases separated the two germline ends. CDR3 sequence: CASSSSARDTQYF. CDR3 DNA: TGTGCCAGCAGTTCCTCCGCCCGGGATACGCAGTATTTT. Together with reference TRBV28 and TRBJ2-3, the CDR3 gives the full variable domain: DVKVTQSSRYLVKRTGEKVFLECVQDMDHENMFWYRQDPGLGLRLIYFSYDVKMKEKGDIPEGYSVSREKKERFSLILESASTNQTSMYLCASSSSARDTQYFGPGTRLTVL.

The chain recombines TRBV9 with TRBJ1-2; 7 bases match TRBD1. V gave up 3 bases and J gave up 6 bases; unmatched junction bases: 5. Per germline, CDR1 SGDLS and CDR2 YYNGEE. The CDR3 runs 13 residues. The CDR3 sequence is CASSGRGLDGYTF. The CDR3 DNA reads TGTGCCAGCAGCGGAAGGGGGCTGGATGGCTACACCTTC.

V usage is TRBV6-5 and J usage is TRBJ2-7, with D tentatively TRBD1 (7 bases). Germline assignment: CDR1 MNHEY and CDR2 SVGAGI. Trimming pared 5 bases from V and 2 bases from J, leaving 13 bases between. This CDR3 has 14 amino acids. The CDR3 loop is CASSGGTAAYEQYV. The CDR3 nucleotides read TGTGCCAGCAGTGGGGGGACAGCCGCCTACGAGCAGTACGTC.

The rearrangement links TRBV10-2 to TRBJ1-2; D might be TRBD1 (5 bases). Looked up from germline, CDR1 is WSHSY and CDR2 is SAAADI. This CDR3 spans 16 amino acids. The V and J ends lost 8 bases and 0 bases respectively, with 19 bases between them. The CDR3 protein is CASRASGAGPNYGYTF. CDR3 bases: TGCGCCAGCCGGGCCAGCGGGGCAGGGCCTAACTATGGCTACACCTTC.

The rearrangement joins TRBV5-1 to TRBJ2-1, with 12 bases that match TRBD2. The CDR3 extends over 14 amino acids. Germline V gives CDR1 SGHRS, CDR2 YFSETQ. V dropped 6 bases and J dropped 4; count of bases not matched to a gene: 2. CDR3 region: CASMTSGGYNEQFF. The CDR3 DNA reads TGCGCCAGCATGACTAGCGGGGGATACAATGAGCAGTTCTTC.

The CDR3, as DNA: TGTGCCAGCAGTTTCAGGGGAAGGTTAAACGAGCAGTACTTC. This sequence encodes CASSFRGRLNEQYF. This chain links TRBV27 with TRBJ2-5, with D tentatively TRBD1 (6 bases). The DNA end favors TRBJ2-7, so the J call may be wrong. CDR1 is MNHEY, CDR2 SMNVEV, per germline (reference sequence). The CDR3 is 14 amino acids.

The chain joins TRBV14 to TRBJ2-1; 7 nucleotides agree with TRBD2. CDR1 is SGHDN, CDR2 FVKESK, per germline. V was clipped by 8 bases and J by 0 bases; unmatched bases: 4. This CDR3 has 14 amino acids. CDR3 sequence (DNA): TGTGCCAGCGCGGGGGTGAGCTCCTACAATGAGCAGTTCTTC. Translating it yields CASAGVSSYNEQFF.

This CDR3 reads CASSPPGTGGYEQYF. The CDR3 DNA reads TGTGCCAGCAGTCCACCCGGGACAGGGGGGTACGAGCAGTACTTC. The chain is built from TRBV6-6 and TRBJ2-5, with TRBD1 matching 11 bases. Matching the DNA end better, TRBJ2-7 makes the J call doubtful. This CDR3 comprises 15 residues. Germline CDR1 reads MNHNY; CDR2 reads SVGAGI (reference sequence).

About this clone itself: The junction differs from germline at one of its ends, possibly a read error. The chain combines TRBV7-7 with TRBJ2-3; 7 bases are shared with TRBD1. CDR3 length equals 13 residues. Germline assignment: CDR1 SSHAT and CDR2 FNYEAQ (reference sequence). DNA for the CDR3: TGTGCTAGCAGCTACGAGGGGGCCGATACGCAGTATTTT. Residues: CASSYEGADTQYF.

V gene TRBV27 combines with J gene TRBJ1-5; 9 bases fit TRBD1. Germline V gene lookup returns CDR1 MNHEY and CDR2 SMNVEV (reference sequence). Trimming took 0 bases from V and 7 from J; bases not matched to a gene: 10. The CDR3 extends over 17 amino acids. The DNA of the CDR3 is TGTGCCAGCAGTTTATCGAGCCGGGACAGGGTAGGCCAGCCCCAGCATTTT. The encoded protein is CASSLSSRDRVGQPQHF.

V gene TRBV2 combines with J gene TRBJ1-1; maybe TRBD1 (5 bases). The CDR3 has 16 residues. V shed 5 bases and J shed 1 base, with 17 bases lying between them. In germline, CDR1 is SNHLY, CDR2 FYNNEI. Here the CDR3 DNA reads TGTGCCAGCAGTCGTCCTATGACAGAGCCGAACACTGAAGCTTTCTTT. Encoded protein: CASSRPMTEPNTEAFF. The variable domain in full, completed from reference TRBV2 and TRBJ1-1, reads EPEVTQTPSHQVTQMGQEVILRCVPISNHLYFYWYRQILGQKVEFLVSFYNNEISEKSEIFDDQFSVERPDGSNFTLKIRSTKLEDSAMYFCASSRPMTEPNTEAFFGQGTRLTVV.

The genes are TRBV7-9 and TRBJ2-6, with 10 bases that match TRBD1. After removal of 3 bases from V and 3 bases from J, the junction contained 5 bases not matched to a gene. Germline V CDR1 and CDR2: SEHNR, FQNEAQ (reference sequence). The CDR3 consists of 17 residues. The CDR3 loop is CASSFGQGGVGANVLTF. DNA of the CDR3: TGTGCCAGCAGCTTCGGACAGGGGGGGGTTGGGGCCAACGTCCTGACTTTC.